This TCR beta chain is from a study of Ad26.COV2.S vaccination and SARS-CoV-2 variants. Overall study context: Donor was in the COV1001 Ad26.COV2.S trial arm.

Repertoires were generated with immunoSEQ multiplex PCR, while TCRdb's copy carries only in-frame clones and drops some. Found here are about 470,000 clones, about nine tenths of them singletons; the top ten hold more than 3.5%. The treatment denotes: some 20 received Ad26.COV2.S at low or high dose, single or two shots; about 5 received placebo; per-sample allocation not given. Samples were taken on day 63 after the first vaccine or placebo injection. Looked up from germline, CDR1 is SGHVS and CDR2 is FNYEAQ. The CDR3 spans 12 residues. The V end lost 5 bases, the J end lost 0 bases, and 4 bases lay between the germline ends. This clone has more than one count but fewer than ten. Different DNA sequences within this sample yield the same CDR3.

This receptor was taken from a person between 18 and 65 years old who received the Ad26.COV2.S COVID-19 vaccine or a placebo. The chain links TRBV7-6 to TRBJ2-5; no reliable D call. This sample comprised peripheral blood, obtained in a trial of Ad26.COV2.S vaccine versus placebo. CDR3 amino acids: CASSLYQETQYF. The DNA of the CDR3 is TGTGCCAGCAGCCTGTACCAAGAGACCCAGTACTTC.